Listed here are 10 T cell receptor beta chains from one sample, sequenced in a study of spatial heterogeneity in lung cancer. As to time point: blood at routine non-recurrence follow-up after resection. TCRdb recomputed calls from the 5' RACE reads with MiXCR, one row per CDR3 protein. The table lists about 43,000 distinct CDR3 sequences, about 23% of them singletons. Sample: PBMCs, taken at follow-up. These receptors were taken from a female donor with early-stage non-small cell lung cancer.

In its sample, this clonotype ranks as medium-sized. The chain employs TRBV20-1 and TRBJ1-5; possibly TRBD1 for D (5 bases). CDR3 size: 14 residues. Trimming removed 3 bases at V and 7 bases at J, with 16 bases between. Looked up from germline, CDR1 is DFQATT and CDR2 is SNEGSKA (reference sequence). As DNA, the CDR3 is TGCAGTGCTAGGGCAGGGTATTTGACGCAGCCCCAGCATTTT. Its translation is CSARAGYLTQPQHF.

Only a few counts were recorded for this clonotype. The chain has TRBV18 and TRBJ1-4, with D uncertain. V lost 4 bases and J 2 bases, leaving 5 bases between the germline ends. CDR1 and CDR2 (germline): KGHSH, LQKENI. The CDR3 sequence is 13 residues long. In DNA, the CDR3 is TGTGCCAGCTCACGGGATACTAATGAAAAACTGTTTTTT. Amino acid sequence: CASSRDTNEKLFF.

This clonotype turned up a few times. This sequence joins TRBV29-1 and TRBJ2-2; weak D call: TRBD1 (6 bases). The germline V and J ends were trimmed by 7 bases and 4 bases, with 16 bases remaining between them. The CDR3 covers 14 residues. Germline CDR1 reads SQVTM; CDR2 reads ANQGSEA. CDR3 loop: CSATGKISTGELFF. The CDR3 DNA reads as TGCAGCGCAACAGGGAAGATTAGCACCGGGGAGCTGTTTTTT.

This clonotype occurred many times. This chain connects TRBV20-1 to TRBJ2-1; possible D gene TRBD1, 6 bases. Germline V gene data show CDR1 as DFQATT and CDR2 as SNEGSKA (reference sequence). V was shortened by 0 bases and J by 9 bases, with 9 bases between the two germline ends. The CDR3 loop spans 12 amino acids. DNA of the CDR3: TGCAGTGCTAGAGATCAGGGGCTTGAGCAGTTCTTC. Translated, it gives CSARDQGLEQFF.

In this sample, this clonotype turned up many times. The chain uses TRBV7-2 and TRBJ1-2, with D possibly being TRBD1 (6 bases). In germline, CDR1 is SGHTA, CDR2 FQGNSA. V lost 1 base and J 4 bases, leaving 13 bases between the germline ends. This CDR3 spans 15 amino acids. CDR3 nucleotide sequence: TGTGCCAGCAGCTTAGGGACAGCTGCCCGCTATGGCTACACCTTC. Translation gives CASSLGTAARYGYTF.

In regard to this clonotype: A much larger clonotype is one base distant, so this may be a read error. The chain joins TRBV7-2 to TRBJ1-2; 8 positions match TRBD1. Trimming took 0 bases from V and 8 from J; bases not matched to a gene: 11. The CDR3 sequence is 16 residues long. Germline V gene data show CDR1 as SGHTA and CDR2 as FQGNSA. This CDR3 reads CASSLATTSGGGGYTF. CDR3 sequence (DNA): TGTGCCAGCAGCTTAGCGACAACCTCAGGGGGCGGCGGCTACACCTTC.

A few counts support this clonotype. At one of its ends the junction is not consistent with the germline gene, which may arise from a read error. This chain uses TRBV12-3 or TRBV12-4 with TRBJ1-4; D uncertain. The CDR3 loop spans 11 amino acids. The CDR3 region has the DNA TGTGCCAGCAGTTTAAGCGGTACCCCCCGATTT. Translating it yields CASSLSGTPRF.

The rearrangement joins TRBV20-1 to TRBJ2-1; 7 nucleotides line up with TRBD2. The CDR3 spans 14 residues. Per germline, CDR1 DFQATT and CDR2 SNEGSKA (reference sequence). V lost 5 bases, J lost 7 bases, and 11 bases stayed unmatched. The DNA of the CDR3 is TGCAGTGCTCCTTCGCACGCGGGAGTAAATGAGCAGTTCTTC. Protein product: CSAPSHAGVNEQFF.

There are many counts of this clonotype. The J gene is TRBJ1-1, the V gene TRBV29-1; D gene uncertain. The germline CDR1 and CDR2 sequences are SQVTM and ANQGSEA. The V gene lost 5 bases and the J gene lost 7 bases, with 11 bases spanning the gap. This CDR3 has 11 amino acids. The DNA for the CDR3 is TGCAGCGTTCGGACCGCTGATGAAGCTTTCTTT. As protein: CSVRTADEAFF.

The chain is built from TRBV19 and TRBJ2-1, with 12 bases lining up with TRBD1. The J segment lost 7 bases and the V segment lost 9 bases, leaving 4 bases of the junction unmatched. Germline values: CDR1 LNHDA, CDR2 SQIVND (reference sequence). This CDR3 region has 13 residues. The DNA of the CDR3 is TGTGCCAGCCGGGACAGGGGGCTGAATGAGCAGTTCTTC. Amino acid sequence: CASRDRGLNEQFF.